Each of the 6 T cell receptor beta chains below was sequenced from the same sample in a study of blood T cell repertoires in COVID-19. TCRdb's copy holds only in-frame clones and misses some; the assay was immunoSEQ multiplex PCR. The sample includes some 130,000 clones, around 80% of them seen just once. Material for sequencing was peripheral blood. The receptors originated from a man between 65 and 80 years old with acute or convalescent COVID-19.

The V and J genes are TRBV7-6 and TRBJ1-4; no clear D. Per the germline V gene, CDR1 is SGHVS and CDR2 is FNYEAQ. This CDR3 has 18 residues. The V end was cut by 1 base, the J end by 0 bases, with 15 bases between. CDR3 amino acids: CASSLGRTSSATNEKLFF. Written as DNA, the CDR3 is TGTGCCAGCAGCTTAGGTAGAACGTCCTCCGCAACTAATGAAAAACTGTTTTTT.

J is TRBJ1-1 and V is TRBV28; possibly TRBD1 for D (6 bases). Germline V gene lookup returns CDR1 MDHEN and CDR2 SYDVKM. The V gene lost 8 bases and the J gene lost 2 bases, with 12 bases spanning the gap. The CDR3 consists of 13 residues. CDR3 region: CASGLGANTEAFF. In DNA, the CDR3 is TGTGCCAGCGGATTGGGGGCCAACACTGAAGCTTTCTTT.

This clone was seen a handful of times. The rearrangement links TRBV6-6 to TRBJ2-5, with TRBD2 as a possible D gene (6 bases). Germline V CDR1 and CDR2: MNHNY, SVGAGI (reference sequence). V lost 2 bases and J lost 2, with 15 bases in between. The CDR3 length is 16 residues. The CDR3 DNA reads as TGTGCCAGCAGTTACCCAATGGCGGGGCTACAAGAGACCCAGTACTTC. This gives the protein CASSYPMAGLQETQYF.

The chain has TRBV18 and TRBJ1-1; a possible D gene is TRBD1 (5 bases). Per the germline V gene, CDR1 is KGHSH and CDR2 is LQKENI. The length of the CDR3 is 15 residues. With 2 bases removed from V and 9 bases from J, the gap between germline ends came to 19 bases. The CDR3: CASSPGLAAEGQAFF. CDR3 nucleotides: TGTGCCAGCTCACCAGGACTCGCCGCGGAGGGGCAAGCTTTCTTT.

This clone was observed a handful of times. The chain links TRBV9 to TRBJ1-4, with 8 bases that match TRBD1. V shed 4 bases and J 8 bases; nucleotides not matched to a gene: 7. The length of the CDR3 is 14 residues. Per the germline V gene, CDR1 is SGDLS and CDR2 is YYNGEE. CDR3 DNA sequence: TGTGCCAGCAGCCGTACAGGGGGTGGGGAAAAACTGTTTTTT. This codes for CASSRTGGGEKLFF.

This clone was seen more than once but under ten times. The CDR3 sequence is CASSRHRDTEAFF. DNA for the CDR3: TGTGCCAGCAGCCGGCACCGGGACACTGAAGCTTTCTTT. The rearrangement joins TRBV11-2 to TRBJ1-1; no reliable D call. V was clipped by 5 bases and J by 3 bases, with 10 bases between them. The V gene's germline CDR1 is SGHAT and CDR2 FQNNGV. The CDR3 totals 13 residues.